This TCR beta chain was observed in a study of blood T cell repertoires in COVID-19. About the research overall: COVID-19 samples collected from the United States, Italy and Spain covered acute and convalescent phases. PBMCs, B-cell-depleted T cells, or T cells were the source of the cDNA or gDNA that made up the material.

Authors' methods: Reference gene primer amplification yielded estimated nucleated cell counts. Here immunoSEQ multiplex PCR was the method, and the copy in TCRdb shows in-frame clones only, minus some. V, J and clone size are those of that table, while D and trimming were read from the DNA. The sample carries more than 300,000 clones, roughly 89% recorded once. The V gene's germline CDR1 is LGHNA and CDR2 YNFKEQ. The CDR3 consists of 17 residues. The V end lost 4 bases, the J end lost 0 bases, and 16 bases lay between the germline ends. Seattle participants joined during active infection and were tracked over time.

This TCR was recovered from a woman aged 40 to 50 with COVID-19, enrolled during active disease. This chain uses TRBV4-2 with TRBJ1-5; no clear D gene. Sequencing was performed on peripheral blood. The CDR3 sequence is CASSLAVGGRSNQPQHF. DNA for the CDR3: TGTGCCAGCAGCCTCGCCGTCGGAGGACGTAGCAATCAGCCCCAGCATTTT.